The clone carrying this TCR beta chain occurred a few times. This CDR3 spans 14 amino acids. Germline V gene sequence: CDR1 MDHEN, CDR2 SYDVKM. V lost 7 bases, J lost 2 bases, and 14 bases lay in between. The data belong to a study of blood T cells in healthy people across ages. Primed by a sample-barcoded 5' primer and a J-beta primer mix, a second PCR proceeded for about 7 to 12 cycles. One entry per CDR3 protein results from TCRdb running MiXCR on the 5' RACE reads. The table shows approximately 800,000 distinct CDR3 sequences, with roughly 40% occurring only once. This TCR was recovered from a man aged 18 to 29 in good health. Sample: blood. The chain employs TRBV28 and TRBJ1-2; D is unresolved. The CDR3 DNA reads as TGTGCCAGCACAGGCTTGCCAGTCAACTATGGCTACACCTTC. Translation gives CASTGLPVNYGYTF.